The clone carrying this TCR beta chain occurred once. No antigen is known for it. Sequenced by immunoSEQ multiplex PCR; TCRdb stores in-frame clones only, minus some. Here the sample spans over 90,000 clones, roughly nine tenths being singletons. Second doses at about 4 or about 12 weeks were pooled. The data derive from a study of T cell responses to AZD1222 COVID-19 vaccine. Findings and limits, study-wide: Every sample of the repertoires postdated the peak T cell response. Researchers report vaccine-associated CD4 TCRs spanning spike, with dominance at 160-218 and 743-854. The donors showed a predominance of white British ancestry and of females, with possible underestimation of clonal diversity.

Germline V gene sequence: CDR1 DFQATT, CDR2 SNEGSKA (reference sequence). After removal of 3 bases from V and 6 bases from J, the junction contained 18 bases not matched to a gene. There are 18 residues in the CDR3. The chain carries TRBV20-1 and TRBJ1-4; 8 nucleotides match TRBD1. This sample comprised peripheral blood, obtained 28 days after the second AZD1222 dose. The TCR originated in an adult who received the AZD1222 COVID-19 vaccine. The CDR3 here is CSASDVGVWGQEDEKLFF. The CDR3, as DNA: TGCAGTGCTAGTGATGTTGGGGTGTGGGGACAGGAGGATGAAAAACTGTTTTTT.